The clone carrying this T cell receptor (beta chain) occurred a few times. Its antigen is as yet unknown. Expressed TCRB transcripts were sequenced after all isolated RNA was converted to cDNA. About 3.6 million reads on average were seen across naive, central memory and regulatory T cell samples. The method was immunoSEQ multiplex PCR; TCRdb's version includes in-frame clones alone and lacks a portion of them. The sample includes about 660,000 clones, over 13% of them seen just once. Per the germline V gene, CDR1 is SEHNR and CDR2 is FQNEAQ (reference sequence). Deletions cut 8 bases from V and 0 bases from J, with 12 bases between. The CDR3 covers 14 residues. The sample originates from a study of beta chain features in type 1 diabetes. Background on the study: No age, gender or cell yield differences were seen between patients and healthy donors.

Study-level points and caveats: Type 1 diabetes patients showed a moderate but significant shortening of TCRB CDR3s in all four CD4+ subsets. The study found that naive, central memory and Treg TCRB repertoires appeared more similar in patients than in healthy donors.

The chain combines TRBV7-9 with TRBJ2-3; D is possibly TRBD1 or TRBD2 (6 bases each). Sample: naive CD4+ T cells from blood. The origin of this receptor is a man aged 18 to 35 with type 1 diabetes. CDR3 in DNA: TGTGCCAGCGATCGGGGGCCTAGCACAGATACGCAGTATTTT. Translating it yields CASDRGPSTDTQYF. Filled out from reference TRBV7-9 and TRBJ2-3, the complete variable domain reads DTGVSQNPRHKITKRGQNVTFRCDPISEHNRLYWYRQTLGQGPEFLTYFQNEAQLEKSRLLSDRFSAERPKGSFSTLEIQRTEQGDSAMYLCASDRGPSTDTQYFGPGTRLTVL.